Following are 28 T cell receptor beta chains from one sample sequenced in a study of PD-1 blockade in classical Hodgkin lymphoma. Clones were sequenced by immunoSEQ multiplex PCR, and TCRdb holds only the in-frame ones, with some missing. The repertoire consists of 90,000 or so clones, with 85% to 95% occurring once and the leading ten covering over 2.5%. Brentuximab vedotin exposure varied, and every patient relapsed after autologous stem cell transplantation. Sequencing used peripheral blood mononuclear cells (PBMCs), obtained before the second cycle of nivolumab. These receptors all come from a human donor with classical Hodgkin lymphoma.

This chain connects TRBV5-1 to TRBJ1-5; TRBD1 is a possible D gene (6 bases). CDR1 is SGHRS, CDR2 YFSETQ, per germline. The CDR3 is 15 residues long. The germline V and J ends were trimmed by 5 bases and 5 bases, with 17 bases remaining between them. This chain's CDR3 is CASRQNTGLDQPQHF. The CDR3 nucleotides read TGCGCCAGCAGGCAAAACACAGGGTTAGATCAGCCCCAGCATTTT.

The gene calls are TRBV6-6 and TRBJ2-2, with D possibly TRBD2 on 5 matching bases. Per the germline V gene, CDR1 is MNHNY and CDR2 is SVGAGI (reference sequence). V lost 6 bases to trimming and J lost 5 bases, with 19 bases between them. This CDR3 is 16 amino acids long. CDR3 in DNA: TGTGCCAGCAGCCCGAGACTACTAGAAGGAACCGGGGAGCTGTTTTTT. Translating gives CASSPRLLEGTGELFF.

This chain connects TRBV6-4 to TRBJ2-7; 9 nucleotides align to TRBD1. Trimming at V came to 4 bases and at J to 1 base, leaving 5 bases not matched to a gene. The germline gives CDR1 MRHNA, CDR2 SNTAGT. This CDR3 contains 15 residues. CDR3 nucleotide sequence: TGTGCCAGCAGTGTCGAGGGACAGGGTTCCTACGAGCAGTACTTC. Amino acid sequence: CASSVEGQGSYEQYF.

The rearrangement uses TRBV7-6 and TRBJ1-6; unclear D gene. Germline V gives CDR1 SGHVS, CDR2 FNYEAQ. V lost 1 base and J lost 5, with 3 bases in between. The CDR3 totals 13 residues. The CDR3 DNA reads TGTGCCAGCAGCTTAGGGAATAATTCACCCCTCCACTTT. The encoded protein is CASSLGNNSPLHF.

The rearrangement links TRBV6-1 to TRBJ2-1, with 9 bases aligning to TRBD2. V shed 2 bases, J shed 9 bases, and the junction held 11 bases outside the gene matches. The CDR3 is 16 residues long. Germline CDR1 and CDR2: MNHNS and SASEGT. The CDR3 loop is CASSEWGGRERSEQFF. CDR3 sequence (DNA): TGTGCCAGCAGTGAATGGGGCGGGAGGGAACGATCTGAGCAGTTCTTC.

In its sample, this clone was seen once. This chain joins TRBV7-2 and TRBJ2-1; D may be TRBD1 (5 bases). V lost 4 bases and J 9 bases, leaving 13 bases between the germline ends. The CDR3 consists of 13 residues. CDR1 SGHTA and CDR2 FQGNSA come from the germline V gene. The CDR3 bases are TGTGCCAGCAGCTCAGGGCACTTATTTGAGCAGTTCTTC. This gives the protein CASSSGHLFEQFF.

The rearrangement links TRBV7-6 to TRBJ2-1; 9 bases line up with TRBD2. Germline CDR1 and CDR2: SGHVS and FNYEAQ. After removal of 6 bases from V and 8 bases from J, the junction contained 5 bases not matched to a gene. CDR3 length: 13 amino acids. The CDR3 DNA reads TGTGCCAGCAGGCCATGGACTAGCGATGAGCAGTTCTTC. It codes for CASRPWTSDEQFF.

The rearrangement links TRBV5-4 to TRBJ1-2; 7 bases are shared with TRBD1. CDR1 is SGHNT, CDR2 YYREEE, per germline (reference sequence). CDR3 length: 16 amino acids. The trim removed 0 bases at V and 6 bases at J, leaving 11 bases unmatched. The CDR3 reads CASSLVNRGNKDGYTF. The CDR3 nucleotides are TGTGCCAGCAGCTTGGTGAACAGGGGAAACAAGGATGGCTACACCTTC.

This clone was observed a handful of times. V and J are TRBV18 and TRBJ1-1; TRBD1 might be the D (5 bases). V lost 0 bases and J lost 6, with 11 bases in between. There are 14 residues in the CDR3. The V gene's germline CDR1 is KGHSH and CDR2 LQKENI. The CDR3 sequence: CASSPPGRVAEAFF. Written as DNA, the CDR3 is TGTGCCAGCTCACCACCGGGACGAGTCGCTGAAGCTTTCTTT.

The chain employs TRBV5-6 and TRBJ2-3; possible D gene TRBD2, 6 bases. This CDR3 is built from 16 residues. V was clipped by 0 bases and J by 0 bases, with 11 bases between them. Germline V gene lookup returns CDR1 SGHDT and CDR2 YYEEEE. The CDR3 DNA sequence: TGTGCCAGCAGCTTGGTGGGCGGGATAAGCACAGATACGCAGTATTTT. This encodes CASSLVGGISTDTQYF. The entire variable domain, with the rest obtained from reference TRBV5-6 and TRBJ2-3, is as follows: DAGVTQSPTHLIKTRGQQVTLRCSPKSGHDTVSWYQQALGQGPQFIFQYYEEEERQRGNFPDRFSGHQFPNYSSELNVNALLLGDSALYLCASSLVGGISTDTQYFGPGTRLTVL.

This chain uses TRBV7-9 with TRBJ2-7, with D uncertain. There are 14 residues in the CDR3. CDR1 is SEHNR and CDR2 is FQNEAQ in the germline V gene (reference sequence). The germline V and J ends were trimmed by 5 bases and 2 bases, with 13 bases remaining between them. The CDR3 is CASSPTQGTYEQYF. The DNA for the CDR3 is TGTGCCAGCAGCCCCACTCAAGGCACCTACGAGCAGTACTTC. The complete variable domain, with remaining parts taken from reference TRBV7-9 and TRBJ2-7, reads DTGVSQNPRHKITKRGQNVTFRCDPISEHNRLYWYRQTLGQGPEFLTYFQNEAQLEKSRLLSDRFSAERPKGSFSTLEIQRTEQGDSAMYLCASSPTQGTYEQYFGPGTRLTVT.

V usage is TRBV29-1 and J usage is TRBJ1-4, with unresolved D. Germline lookup yields CDR1 SQVTM and CDR2 ANQGSEA. The CDR3 length is 14 residues. V was shortened by 4 bases and J by 8 bases, with 17 bases between the two germline ends. Here the CDR3 DNA reads TGCAGCGTTGGTCGGAGGGCCCCAAGAGAAAAACTGTTTTTT. Its protein product is CSVGRRAPREKLFF. Using reference TRBV29-1 and TRBJ1-4 for the parts outside the CDR3, the full variable domain is SAVISQKPSRDICQRGTSLTIQCQVDSQVTMMFWYRQQPGQSLTLIATANQGSEATYESGFVIDKFPISRPNLTFSTLTVSNMSPEDSSIYLCSVGRRAPREKLFFGSGTQLSVL.

The chain couples TRBV4-1 to TRBJ2-2; the D gene is possibly TRBD2 (6 bases). V dropped 1 base and J dropped 3 bases, with 15 bases sitting between them. Germline V gene lookup returns CDR1 MGHRA and CDR2 YSYEKL. The CDR3 runs to 17 residues. CDR3 DNA: TGCGCCAGCAGCCAAGGCGGGATCACCGGGGACACCGGGGAGCTGTTTTTT. It encodes CASSQGGITGDTGELFF.

The chain joins TRBV6-5 to TRBJ2-7, with 7 bases matching TRBD2. CDR1 MNHEY and CDR2 SVGAGI come from the germline V gene. Trimming removed 6 bases from V and 6 bases from J; junction bases left unmatched: 8. This CDR3 is built from 13 residues. CDR3 sequence reads: CASSAAGAGEQYF. The CDR3 DNA reads TGTGCCAGCAGCGCGGCGGGAGCGGGCGAGCAGTACTTC.

The rearrangement joins TRBV6-1 to TRBJ2-7; 7 bases line up with TRBD1. Losses at the gene ends were 1 base for V and 3 bases for J; bases not matched to a gene: 12. CDR1 MNHNS and CDR2 SASEGT come from the germline V gene. The CDR3 spans 17 residues. The CDR3 DNA sequence: TGTGCCAGCAGTGAAGACAGGGGTGTCGGCCGCTACTACGAGCAGTACTTC. Protein product: CASSEDRGVGRYYEQYF.

This clone was seen a single time. The chain combines TRBV6-5 with TRBJ2-7, with D possibly TRBD2 on 5 matching bases. The CDR3 runs 15 residues. The V gene's germline CDR1 is MNHEY and CDR2 SVGAGI. Trimming stripped 0 bases from V and 4 bases from J, with 13 bases between. The CDR3 coding sequence is TGTGCCAGCAGTTACTCGAGCCCGACGGGATACGAGCAGTACTTC. It specifies CASSYSSPTGYEQYF.

The V gene is TRBV6-6, the J gene TRBJ2-4; D possibly corresponds to TRBD1 (6 bases). Germline CDR1 MNHNY, CDR2 SVGAGI (reference sequence). The CDR3 contains 16 residues. Deletions cut 6 bases from V and 2 bases from J, with 17 bases between. DNA for the CDR3: TGTGCCAGCAGGGCCGCACAGGGTTTTACCAAAAACATTCAGTACTTC. Protein product: CASRAAQGFTKNIQYF.

As DNA, the CDR3 is TGTGCCAGCAACGACCCGGGACAGGCGCAAGAGACCCAGTACTTC. Translation gives CASNDPGQAQETQYF. This chain joins TRBV28 and TRBJ2-5; 8 positions match TRBD1. Germline V CDR1 and CDR2: MDHEN, SYDVKM. The CDR3 sequence is 15 residues long. Unmatched junction bases numbered 9, after V lost 7 bases and J lost 2 bases.

V usage is TRBV29-1 and J usage is TRBJ1-5; D is unclear. The V and J ends lost 7 bases and 0 bases respectively, with 7 bases between them. Germline loops: CDR1 SQVTM, CDR2 ANQGSEA. The CDR3 loop spans 12 amino acids. CDR3 sequence (DNA): TGCAGCGCGATGTATAGCAATCAGCCCCAGCATTTT. Its translation: CSAMYSNQPQHF.

The CDR3 loop reads CASSWTGAEAGNTIYF. DNA of the CDR3: TGTGCCAGCTCGTGGACAGGGGCAGAAGCGGGAAACACCATATATTTT. This sequence joins TRBV18 and TRBJ1-3, with 9 positions matching TRBD1. The V gene's germline CDR1 is KGHSH and CDR2 LQKENI. The trim removed 6 bases at V and 4 bases at J, leaving 10 bases unmatched. CDR3 size: 16 residues.

Details on this clone: The junction and the germline gene differ at one end; a read error may be behind it. The chain couples TRBV19 to TRBJ2-7, with TRBD1 matching over 10 bases. The CDR3 spans 16 residues. Germline V gene data show CDR1 as LNHDA and CDR2 as SQIVND (reference sequence). CDR3 DNA: TGTGCCAGTAGTAGGGGACAGGGGAGAAACTCCCACGAGCAGTACTTC. As protein: CASSRGQGRNSHEQYF. The full variable domain, completed using reference TRBV19 and TRBJ2-7, is DGGITQSPKYLFRKEGQNVTLSCEQNLNHDAMYWYRQDPGQGLRLIYYSQIVNDFQKGDIAEGYSVSREKKESFPLTVTSAQKNPTAFYLCASSRGQGRNSHEQYFGPGTRLTVT.

This CDR3 reads CASSFGGNEKLFF. CDR3 DNA sequence: TGCGCCAGCAGCTTTGGGGGGAATGAAAAACTGTTTTTT. This chain connects TRBV5-1 to TRBJ1-4; D perhaps matches TRBD1 (5 bases). Trimming took 2 bases from V and 5 from J, leaving 7 bases between them. CDR3 length: 13 residues. Germline V CDR1 and CDR2: SGHRS, YFSETQ. The complete variable domain, with remaining parts taken from reference TRBV5-1 and TRBJ1-4, reads KAGVTQTPRYLIKTRGQQVTLSCSPISGHRSVSWYQQTPGQGLQFLFEYFSETQRNKGNFPGRFSGRQFSNSRSEMNVSTLELGDSALYLCASSFGGNEKLFFGSGTQLSVL.

The V gene is TRBV11-2, the J gene TRBJ2-1; possibly TRBD2 for D (6 bases). The CDR3 is made up of 12 amino acids. V lost 6 bases and J 9 bases, leaving 12 bases between the germline ends. The germline CDR1 and CDR2 sequences are SGHAT and FQNNGV. The chain's CDR3 is CASRPLAAEQFF. The CDR3, as DNA: TGTGCCAGCAGACCACTAGCTGCTGAGCAGTTCTTC.

This chain connects TRBV10-3 to TRBJ2-3; D gene ambiguous. The CDR3 covers 15 residues. Trimming took 0 bases from V and 9 from J, leaving 16 bases between them. Per the germline V gene, CDR1 is ENHRY and CDR2 is SYGVKD. This chain's CDR3 is CAISESNSGVGTQYF. The CDR3 region has the DNA TGTGCCATCAGTGAGTCGAATTCCGGAGTAGGGACGCAGTATTTT.

For this clone: The sample contains more than one DNA sequence encoding this CDR3. The rearrangement links TRBV10-3 to TRBJ2-1; 12 nucleotides agree with TRBD2. The CDR3 contains 15 residues. The junction had 5 bases not matched to a gene; V was cut back by 5 bases and J by 6 bases. Looked up from germline, CDR1 is ENHRY and CDR2 is SYGVKD. DNA of the CDR3: TGTGCCATCAGTCCTAGCGGGAGGGCCTTCAATGAGCAGTTCTTC. Protein: CAISPSGRAFNEQFF.

CDR3 coding DNA: TGTGCCAGCAGCGTAATCTCTGATTATAATTCACCCCTCCACTTT. It specifies CASSVISDYNSPLHF. This sequence joins TRBV9 and TRBJ1-6; D gene ambiguous. Trimming cost V 1 base and J 4 bases, with 9 bases left between them. Germline CDR1 reads SGDLS; CDR2 reads YYNGEE. CDR3 length equals 15 residues.

Turning to this clone: The sample holds other DNA sequences that translate to the same CDR3. The chain has TRBV10-3 and TRBJ1-5; TRBD1 agrees at 9 bases. The length of the CDR3 is 14 residues. Germline CDR1 and CDR2: ENHRY and SYGVKD. Germline trimming cut 4 bases from V and 4 bases from J; bases unmatched to any gene: 2. CDR3 DNA: TGTGCCATCAGTGTAGGACAGGGGAATCAGCCCCAGCATTTT. It yields the protein CAISVGQGNQPQHF.

This clone was seen once. The chain uses TRBV7-9 and TRBJ2-3; 8 nucleotides agree with TRBD2. The CDR3 consists of 15 residues. Germline CDR1 and CDR2: SEHNR and FQNEAQ (reference sequence). The junction had 4 bases not matched to a gene; V was cut back by 3 bases and J by 2 bases. In DNA, the CDR3 is TGTGCCAGCAGCTTCGGACTAGCCGTCACAGATACGCAGTATTTT. It yields the protein CASSFGLAVTDTQYF.